The 8 T cell receptor beta chains reported below all come from one sample, sequenced in a study of blood T cell repertoires in COVID-19. TCRdb's copy holds only in-frame clones and misses some; the assay was immunoSEQ multiplex PCR. The table lists roughly 45,000 clones, under 95% of them singletons. Sequencing used peripheral blood. The origin of the receptors is a man aged 70 or older with active COVID-19.

The V and J genes are TRBV18 and TRBJ2-2; 8 nucleotides align to TRBD1. The germline V gene encodes CDR1 KGHSH and CDR2 LQKENI. The ends lost 4 bases at V and 5 bases at J; junction bases unmatched: 6. There are 15 residues in the CDR3. This CDR3 is CASSLRQGLTGELFF. The CDR3, as DNA: TGTGCCAGCTCACTACGACAGGGGCTGACCGGGGAGCTGTTTTTT.

The chain joins TRBV7-9 to TRBJ1-1; 7 nucleotides agree with TRBD1. The CDR3 consists of 13 residues. Germline loops: CDR1 SEHNR, CDR2 FQNEAQ (reference sequence). V dropped 3 bases and J dropped 3; count of bases not matched to a gene: 1. As DNA, the CDR3 is TGTGCCAGCAGCTTGACAGGGTACACTGAAGCTTTCTTT. Translating gives CASSLTGYTEAFF. The full variable domain, completed using reference TRBV7-9 and TRBJ1-1, is DTGVSQNPRHKITKRGQNVTFRCDPISEHNRLYWYRQTLGQGPEFLTYFQNEAQLEKSRLLSDRFSAERPKGSFSTLEIQRTEQGDSAMYLCASSLTGYTEAFFGQGTRLTVV.

On this clone itself: Its ends do not fully match the called genes, so a read error is possible. This sequence joins TRBV7-7 and TRBJ2-5; 10 nucleotides agree with TRBD1. CDR3 length: 15 amino acids. CDR1 SSHAT and CDR2 FNYEAQ come from the germline V gene (reference sequence). The CDR3 sequence: CASSFGTGVQETQYF. The CDR3 DNA is TGTGCTAGCAGCTTTGGGACAGGGGTCCAAGAGACCCAGTACTTC. The full variable domain, with the rest looked up from reference TRBV7-7 and TRBJ2-5, is GAGVSQSPRYKVTKRGQDVTLRCDPISSHATLYWYQQALGQGPEFLTYFNYEAQPDKSGLPSDRFSAERPEGSISTLTIQRTEQRDSAMYRCASSFGTGVQETQYFGPGTRLLVL.

The chain couples TRBV15 to TRBJ2-7, with a weak D call TRBD2 (6 bases). The CDR3 is 14 residues long. Trimming removed 0 bases at V and 3 bases at J, with 9 bases between. In germline, CDR1 is LNHNV, CDR2 YYDKDF (reference sequence). CDR3 residues: CATSRDTDYYEQYF. The CDR3 DNA sequence: TGTGCCACCAGCAGAGATACGGACTACTACGAGCAGTACTTC.

This clone was seen only a few times. The rearrangement uses TRBV9 and TRBJ1-5, with 7 bases aligning to TRBD1. Germline loops: CDR1 SGDLS, CDR2 YYNGEE. The CDR3 runs to 17 residues. V gave up 4 bases and J gave up 0 bases; unmatched junction bases: 10. The DNA for the CDR3 is TGTGCCAGCAGCTCCCCGGGACAGCTTTATAGCAATCAGCCCCAGCATTTT. This sequence encodes CASSSPGQLYSNQPQHF.

In its sample, this clone was seen once. V usage is TRBV4-3 and J usage is TRBJ2-1; 8 bases line up with TRBD1. Germline CDR1 is LGHNA and CDR2 is YSLEER. The trim removed 1 base at V and 0 bases at J, leaving 5 bases unmatched. The CDR3 covers 17 residues. The CDR3 protein is CASSQATGGPSYNEQFF. The CDR3 DNA reads as TGCGCCAGCAGCCAAGCAACAGGGGGTCCCTCCTACAATGAGCAGTTCTTC.

The genes are TRBV27 and TRBJ2-5, with 7 bases lining up with TRBD1. The length of the CDR3 is 15 residues. Germline V lookup: CDR1 MNHEY, CDR2 SMNVEV (reference sequence). The J segment lost 3 bases and the V segment lost 4 bases, leaving 8 bases of the junction unmatched. CDR3 region: CASSSLTGSKETQYF. The DNA of the CDR3 is TGTGCCAGCAGTTCCCTGACAGGGAGTAAAGAGACCCAGTACTTC.

The V gene is TRBV19, the J gene TRBJ1-3; D ambiguous. V dropped 10 bases and J dropped 0 bases, with 22 bases sitting between them. Germline CDR1 LNHDA, CDR2 SQIVND (reference sequence). The CDR3 is made up of 17 amino acids. CDR3 amino acids: CATSPIVTYSSGNTIYF. As DNA, the CDR3 is TGTGCCACCAGCCCCATCGTAACGTACAGCTCTGGAAACACCATATATTTT.